The 27 T cell receptor beta chains given below trace back to one sample, sequenced in a study of Graves' ophthalmopathy and Graves' hyperthyroidism (dated by TCRdb to the late 2010s). The instrument was an Illumina HiSeq 2000. TCR beta CDR3 regions were amplified from RNA transcripts for repertoire sequencing. The first round of RT-PCR was done with HTBI primers and the Qiagen OneStep RT-PCR kit, and was followed by a second round of multiplex PCR, then size selection and purification. Through fastp at Q25 and MiXCR, TCRdb rebuilt clones from the public reads, retaining in-frame beta chains. A single entry per CDR3 protein holds the most common genes and DNA from its merged rows. For this sample there are about 740,000 distinct CDR3 sequences; about 44% appear just once. Clones ranked in the top ten supply 35% to 55% of the sample. The sequencing input was peripheral blood. These receptors were obtained from an adult man with Graves' ophthalmopathy.

The rearrangement links TRBV6-6 to TRBJ1-2, with no clear D. Trimming stripped 7 bases from V and 10 bases from J, with 13 bases between. The germline CDR1 and CDR2 sequences are MNHNY and SVGAGI (reference sequence). The CDR3 is made up of 11 amino acids. The CDR3 DNA is TGTGCCAGCATCGACACCGTTGTCTACACCTTC. This codes for CASIDTVVYTF.

The J gene is TRBJ1-6, the V gene TRBV10-2, with a weak D call TRBD1 (6 bases). CDR1 is WSHSY and CDR2 is SAAADI in the germline V gene. The length of the CDR3 is 16 residues. Trimming removed 6 bases at V and 9 bases at J, with 21 bases between. The DNA of the CDR3 is TGCGCCAGCAGCCAAACAGGGAGGGCTATCGGTTCACCCCTCCACTTT. It is translated as CASSQTGRAIGSPLHF.

The chain links TRBV7-2 to TRBJ2-5; TRBD1 or TRBD2 may be the D gene (7 bases each). The CDR3 totals 17 residues. Germline CDR1 reads SGHTA; CDR2 reads FQGNSA. V was shortened by 5 bases and J by 2 bases, with 21 bases between the two germline ends. Here the CDR3 reads CASSPRQGLLLQETQYF. The CDR3 DNA sequence: TGTGCCAGCAGCCCACGACAGGGACTACTTCTACAAGAGACCCAGTACTTC.

This sequence joins TRBV7-9 and TRBJ2-7, with D maybe TRBD2 (5 bases). The V end was cut by 2 bases, the J end by 0 bases, with 11 bases between. CDR3 size: 15 residues. CDR1 and CDR2 (germline): SEHNR, FQNEAQ (reference sequence). The CDR3 DNA is TGTGCCAGCAGCTTAAATCCTGGGAGCTCCTACGAGCAGTACTTC. Protein product: CASSLNPGSSYEQYF.

This clonotype was counted ten times or more. The chain recombines TRBV14 with TRBJ2-7; D not resolved. Germline V CDR1 and CDR2: SGHDN, FVKESK. The V end was cut by 4 bases, the J end by 4 bases, with 11 bases between. The CDR3 extends over 13 amino acids. This chain's CDR3 is CASSPQAKYEQYF. CDR3 DNA sequence: TGTGCCAGCAGCCCCCAAGCGAAGTACGAGCAGTACTTC.

The rearrangement joins TRBV11-2 to TRBJ1-2; the D is unclear. Trimming cost V 8 bases and J 5 bases, with 15 bases left between them. Germline values: CDR1 SGHAT, CDR2 FQNNGV. This CDR3 comprises 13 residues. CDR3 in DNA: TGTGCCAGCTCACCAGAGCGGAGTTATGGCTACACCTTC. It yields the protein CASSPERSYGYTF.

This clonotype was picked up many times. The gene calls are TRBV25-1 and TRBJ1-1, with D possibly TRBD1 on 6 matching bases. This CDR3 comprises 15 residues. Germline V lookup: CDR1 MGHDK, CDR2 SYGVNS. Trimming removed 7 bases at V and 4 bases at J, with 19 bases between. The CDR3 bases are TGTGCCAGCACTTCCGTTCGGGGGCTGGGCACTGAAGCTTTCTTT. As protein: CASTSVRGLGTEAFF.

The CDR3 nucleotides read TGTGCCAGCAGCTTATTGGACAGAGCCCAGAAGGATGGCTACACCTTC. Its protein product is CASSLLDRAQKDGYTF. This chain links TRBV11-1 with TRBJ1-2, with a tentative D call TRBD1 (6 bases). This CDR3 is 16 amino acids long. Germline CDR1 SGHAT, CDR2 FQDESV (reference sequence). V was clipped by 2 bases and J by 6 bases, with 19 bases between them.

CDR3 DNA: TGCAGCTTGGATCCCTATAGCAATCAGCCCCAGCATTTT. Its protein is CSLDPYSNQPQHF. The J gene is TRBJ1-5, the V gene TRBV29-1, with no clear D. The V end was cut by 8 bases, the J end by 0 bases, with 11 bases between. Germline V lookup: CDR1 SQVTM, CDR2 ANQGSEA. The CDR3 covers 13 residues.

This clonotype was detected a few times. The chain is built from TRBV24-1 and TRBJ2-3, with D perhaps given as TRBD1 or TRBD2 (5 bases each). The germline CDR1 and CDR2 sequences are KGHDR and SFDVKD. CDR3 size: 14 residues. V was clipped by 10 bases and J by 0 bases, with 13 bases between them. In DNA form, the CDR3 reads TGTGCCACAGGGACGGAGGACAGCACAGATACGCAGTATTTT. Its translation: CATGTEDSTDTQYF.

The V call is TRBV10-3, the J call TRBJ2-5; 8 bases line up with TRBD1. With 10 bases clipped from V and 5 bases from J, the junction kept 15 bases outside the gene matches. The CDR3 is 15 residues long. Per the germline V gene, CDR1 is ENHRY and CDR2 is SYGVKD. CDR3 coding DNA: TGTGCCAGCGGATTTTTCGACAGGGGCCGGGAGACCCAGTACTTC. It is translated as CASGFFDRGRETQYF.

V and J are TRBV28 and TRBJ2-7; D unclear. The germline V gene encodes CDR1 MDHEN and CDR2 SYDVKM. V gave up 6 bases and J gave up 2 bases, with 17 bases separating them. CDR3 size: 15 residues. Here the CDR3 DNA reads TGTGCCAGCAGGAACTCAAAATCTAGGACCTACGAGCAGTACTTC. It is translated as CASRNSKSRTYEQYF.

The CDR3, as DNA: TGTGCCAGCAGTGCTCGGGACAGGGGAGGTCCCCTCCACTTT. It encodes CASSARDRGGPLHF. The rearrangement links TRBV25-1 to TRBJ1-6; 10 bases are a match to TRBD1. Germline values: CDR1 MGHDK, CDR2 SYGVNS. This CDR3 is 14 amino acids long. The trim removed 4 bases at V and 13 bases at J, leaving 7 bases unmatched.

Many counts were recorded for this clonotype. The chain combines TRBV2 with TRBJ2-5, with D uncertain. This CDR3 comprises 14 residues. Trimming left V 8 bases short and J 5 bases short, with 18 bases between. Germline V gives CDR1 SNHLY, CDR2 FYNNEI. CDR3 in amino acids: CASARLGQRETQYF. DNA for the CDR3: TGTGCCAGCGCTAGGTTGGGTCAACGCGAGACCCAGTACTTC.

A word on this clonotype: A junction end diverges from the germline sequence, so it may reflect a read error. This rearrangement joins TRBV24-1 to TRBJ2-5; D unresolved. The CDR3 totals 15 residues. Looked up from germline, CDR1 is KGHDR and CDR2 is SFDVKD. The CDR3 loop reads CASSAASSIQETQYF. In DNA, the CDR3 is TGTGCCAGCAGTGCCGCAAGTAGCATACAAGAGACCCAGTACTTC.

The chain joins TRBV29-1 to TRBJ2-1; TRBD2 matches 10 bases. CDR1 is SQVTM, CDR2 ANQGSEA, per germline. V lost 6 bases and J lost 1; bases outside the gene matches: 3. CDR3 length: 14 amino acids. CDR3 region: CSVGSGRSYNEQFF. In DNA form, the CDR3 reads TGCAGCGTAGGTAGCGGGAGGTCCTACAATGAGCAGTTCTTC.

V and J are TRBV11-2 and TRBJ2-2; D ambiguous. The V end was cut by 5 bases, the J end by 11 bases, with 15 bases between. This CDR3 has 13 residues. Germline V CDR1 and CDR2: SGHAT, FQNNGV. The CDR3 loop is CASSQEPDTELFF. CDR3 sequence (DNA): TGTGCCAGCAGCCAAGAGCCTGACACCGAGCTGTTTTTT.

In this sample, this clonotype turned up many times. The V and J genes are TRBV29-1 and TRBJ2-7; D gene ambiguous. Germline CDR1 reads SQVTM; CDR2 reads ANQGSEA. Trimming left V 8 bases short and J 5 bases short, with 16 bases between. The CDR3 consists of 12 residues. The CDR3 reads CSTRHGSHEQYF. The CDR3 nucleotides are TGCAGCACGCGTCATGGTTCCCACGAGCAGTACTTC.

The chain carries TRBV20-1 and TRBJ2-7, with D hard to call. Germline CDR1 and CDR2: DFQATT and SNEGSKA (reference sequence). The CDR3 runs to 12 residues. V lost 4 bases, J lost 0 bases, and 7 bases lay in between. The CDR3 is CSATRSSYEQYF. The CDR3 DNA follows: TGCAGTGCTACCCGGAGCTCCTACGAGCAGTACTTC.

This clonotype has ten or more counts. V and J are TRBV19 and TRBJ1-1; D uncertain. V was clipped by 6 bases and J by 0 bases, with 5 bases between them. The CDR3 runs 12 residues. Per the germline V gene, CDR1 is LNHDA and CDR2 is SQIVND (reference sequence). The CDR3 spells CASRAVNTEAFF. The CDR3 DNA reads TGTGCCAGTAGGGCGGTGAACACTGAAGCTTTCTTT.

This chain joins TRBV7-2 and TRBJ2-7, with TRBD1 identical over 10 bases. V shed 5 bases, J shed 5 bases, and the junction held 9 bases outside the gene matches. CDR1 is SGHTA, CDR2 FQGNSA, per germline. There are 15 residues in the CDR3. The CDR3 DNA sequence: TGTGCCAGCAGCCCGAAGACAGGGGGCGCGGACGAGCAGTACTTC. Translating gives CASSPKTGGADEQYF.

This clonotype appeared once. This chain connects TRBV10-3 to TRBJ2-1; D is possibly TRBD2 (5 bases). The CDR3 has 11 amino acids. Looked up from germline, CDR1 is ENHRY and CDR2 is SYGVKD. Trimming removed 3 bases at V and 9 bases at J, with 6 bases between. The CDR3 region is CAISERGEQFF. The DNA of the CDR3 is TGTGCCATCAGTGAACGGGGTGAGCAGTTCTTC.

Comments on this clonotype: An end of the junction does not agree with germline; a read error may underlie this. The chain has TRBV5-4 and TRBJ2-7; TRBD2 agrees at 7 bases. The CDR3 extends over 16 amino acids. Germline V gene lookup returns CDR1 SGHNT and CDR2 YYREEE (reference sequence). The CDR3 sequence is CASSLPGRQGPYEQYF. For the CDR3, the DNA is TGTGCCAGCAGCTTGCCCGGGAGGCAGGGCCCCTATGAGCAGTACTTC.

The J gene is TRBJ2-2, the V gene TRBV4-1; D call uncertain. CDR1 and CDR2 (germline): MGHRA, YSYEKL. The V end lost 0 bases, the J end lost 3 bases, and 2 bases lay between the germline ends. The CDR3 runs 13 residues. The CDR3 DNA follows: TGCGCCAGCAGCCAAGAATACACCGGGGAGCTGTTTTTT. Protein product: CASSQEYTGELFF.

V usage is TRBV7-2 and J usage is TRBJ2-7; 8 bases fit TRBD2. The V and J ends lost 5 bases and 1 base, in that order; junction bases with no gene match: 7. Germline V gene sequence: CDR1 SGHTA, CDR2 FQGNSA. The CDR3 runs 15 residues. The CDR3 DNA follows: TGTGCCAGCAGCCCCCGGGAGGGGACTTCCTACGAGCAGTACTTC. It specifies CASSPREGTSYEQYF.

This clonotype was seen many times. The V call is TRBV11-2, the J call TRBJ2-7; the match to TRBD1 covers 9 bases. The V and J ends lost 5 bases and 5 bases, in that order; junction bases with no gene match: 4. Germline V CDR1 and CDR2: SGHAT, FQNNGV. This CDR3 comprises 13 residues. CDR3 sequence reads: CASSRDREDEQYF. The DNA for the CDR3 is TGTGCCAGCAGCCGGGACAGGGAGGACGAGCAGTACTTC.

The chain couples TRBV5-6 to TRBJ1-1; the match to TRBD1 covers 10 bases. V gave up 2 bases and J gave up 4 bases; unmatched junction bases: 11. In germline, CDR1 is SGHDT, CDR2 YYEEEE. The CDR3 totals 17 residues. In DNA, the CDR3 is TGTGCCAGCAGCTTCGCTTTGGACAGGGGGTCGGGCACTGAAGCTTTCTTT. It codes for CASSFALDRGSGTEAFF.